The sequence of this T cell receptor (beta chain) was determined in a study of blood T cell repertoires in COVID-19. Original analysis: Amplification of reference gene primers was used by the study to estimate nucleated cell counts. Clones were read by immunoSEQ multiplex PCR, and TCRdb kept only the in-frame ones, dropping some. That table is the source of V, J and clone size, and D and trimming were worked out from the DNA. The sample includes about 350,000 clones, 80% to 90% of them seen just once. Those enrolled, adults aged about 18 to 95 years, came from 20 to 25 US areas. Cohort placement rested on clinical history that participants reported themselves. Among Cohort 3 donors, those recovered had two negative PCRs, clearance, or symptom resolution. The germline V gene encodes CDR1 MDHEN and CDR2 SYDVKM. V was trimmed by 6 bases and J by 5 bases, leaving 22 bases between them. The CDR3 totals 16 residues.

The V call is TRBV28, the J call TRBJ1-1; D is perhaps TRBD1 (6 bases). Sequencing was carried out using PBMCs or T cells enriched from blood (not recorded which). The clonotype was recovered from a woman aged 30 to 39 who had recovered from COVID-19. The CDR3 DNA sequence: TGTGCCAGCAGCGGCCCTATATCGACAGGCCTTACTGAAGCTTTCTTT. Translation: CASSGPISTGLTEAFF.